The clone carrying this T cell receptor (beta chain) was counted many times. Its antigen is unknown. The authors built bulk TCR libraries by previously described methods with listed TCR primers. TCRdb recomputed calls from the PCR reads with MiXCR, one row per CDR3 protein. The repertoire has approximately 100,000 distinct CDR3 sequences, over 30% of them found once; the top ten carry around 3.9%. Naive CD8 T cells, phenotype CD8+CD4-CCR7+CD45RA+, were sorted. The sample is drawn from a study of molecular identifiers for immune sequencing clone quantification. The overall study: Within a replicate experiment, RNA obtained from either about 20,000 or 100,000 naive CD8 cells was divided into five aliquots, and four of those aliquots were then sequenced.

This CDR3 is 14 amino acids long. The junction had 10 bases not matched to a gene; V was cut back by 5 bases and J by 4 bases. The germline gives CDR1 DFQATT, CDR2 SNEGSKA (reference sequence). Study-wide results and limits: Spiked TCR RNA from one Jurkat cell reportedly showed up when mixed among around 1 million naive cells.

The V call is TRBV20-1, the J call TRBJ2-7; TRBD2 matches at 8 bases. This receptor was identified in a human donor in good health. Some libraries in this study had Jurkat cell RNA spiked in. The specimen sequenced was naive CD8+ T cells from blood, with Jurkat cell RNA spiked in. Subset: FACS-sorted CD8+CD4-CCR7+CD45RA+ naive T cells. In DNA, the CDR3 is TGCAGTGCTCCTCCCCCCAGCGGGAGTTACGAGCAGTACTTC. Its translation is CSAPPPSGSYEQYF.